These T cell receptor beta chains were read from a single sample in a study of OX40 agonist ivuxolimab in advanced cancers. TCRdb's table, derived via immunoSEQ multiplex PCR, lists solely in-frame clones and lacks some. The sample has some 86,000 clones, roughly 88% seen once. The material sequenced was CD4+ or CD8+ T cells sorted from blood, taken in a trial of the OX40 agonist ivuxolimab. Receptors were obtained from an adult with an advanced solid tumor such as melanoma, head and neck, liver or kidney cancer. Each CDR3 is given with its conserved first and last residue. D genes are given only for firm matches. Rows may omit the clone size; those that give it use once, few, many or a size class.

d_gene: -
abundance: -
j_gene: TRBJ1-1
v_gene: TRBV19
CDR3aa: CASSAGTGMNTEAFF
CDR3nt: TGTGCCAGTAGTGCCGGGACGGGAATGAACACTGAAGCTTTCTTT

d_gene: -
abundance: -
j_gene: TRBJ2-5
v_gene: TRBV6-6
CDR3aa: CASSYWVPGRQETQYF
CDR3nt: TGTGCCAGCAGTTACTGGGTACCGGGACGTCAAGAGACCCAGTACTTC

d_gene: -
abundance: -
j_gene: TRBJ2-7
v_gene: TRBV20-1
CDR3aa: CSAAPSREQYF
CDR3nt: TGCAGTGCTGCCCCCTCTCGGGAGCAGTACTTC

d_gene: TRBD1
abundance: once
j_gene: TRBJ2-1
v_gene: TRBV19
CDR3aa: CASRPPGTGNNEQFF
CDR3nt: TGTGCCAGTAGACCCCCCGGGACAGGGAACAATGAGCAGTTCTTC

d_gene: -
abundance: -
j_gene: TRBJ2-3
v_gene: TRBV5-1
CDR3aa: CASSLGQTTDTQYF
CDR3nt: TGCGCCAGCAGCTTAGGACAGACCACAGATACGCAGTATTTT

d_gene: -
abundance: -
j_gene: TRBJ1-1
v_gene: TRBV5-1
CDR3aa: CASSLLTTTEAFF
CDR3nt: TGCGCCAGCAGCTTGTTAACTACCACTGAAGCTTTCTTT

d_gene: -
abundance: -
j_gene: TRBJ2-5
v_gene: TRBV5-1
CDR3aa: CASSHQGYQETQYF
CDR3nt: TGCGCCAGCAGCCACCAAGGGTACCAAGAGACCCAGTACTTC

d_gene: TRBD1
abundance: -
j_gene: TRBJ1-4
v_gene: TRBV28
CDR3aa: CASTNRGREKLFF
CDR3nt: TGTGCCAGCACCAACAGGGGGCGTGAAAAACTGTTTTTT

d_gene: TRBD1
abundance: -
j_gene: TRBJ1-4
v_gene: TRBV11-2
CDR3aa: CASSSSWDRGEKLFF
CDR3nt: TGTGCCAGCAGTTCGAGCTGGGACAGGGGAGAAAAACTGTTTTTT

d_gene: TRBD1
abundance: -
j_gene: TRBJ1-1
v_gene: TRBV7-9
CDR3aa: CASSQLGQSGTEAFF
CDR3nt: TGTGCCAGCAGCCAATTGGGACAGAGTGGCACTGAAGCTTTCTTT

d_gene: TRBD1
abundance: -
j_gene: TRBJ2-1
v_gene: TRBV4-1
CDR3aa: CASSQVTGGEQFF
CDR3nt: TGCGCCAGCAGCCAAGTAACAGGGGGCGAGCAGTTCTTC

d_gene: TRBD1
abundance: -
j_gene: TRBJ2-5
v_gene: TRBV19
CDR3aa: CASSYRGDETQYF
CDR3nt: TGTGCCAGTAGTTACAGGGGTGACGAGACCCAGTACTTC

d_gene: -
abundance: few
j_gene: TRBJ1-6
v_gene: TRBV18
CDR3aa: CASSPGGAMDNSPLHF
CDR3nt: TGTGCCAGCTCACCGGGGGGCGCGATGGATAATTCACCCCTCCACTTT

d_gene: -
abundance: -
j_gene: TRBJ1-1
v_gene: TRBV7-9
CDR3aa: CASSLRTAGKSFF
CDR3nt: TGTGCCAGCAGCCTCAGGACAGCGGGAAAGTCTTTCTTT

d_gene: -
abundance: -
j_gene: TRBJ2-1
v_gene: TRBV20-1
CDR3aa: CSAGEQFF
CDR3nt: TGCAGTGCGGGTGAGCAGTTCTTC

d_gene: TRBD1
abundance: -
j_gene: TRBJ2-2
v_gene: TRBV19
CDR3aa: CATSPGQGWTGELFF
CDR3nt: TGTGCCACTTCCCCGGGACAGGGTTGGACCGGGGAGCTGTTTTTT

d_gene: -
abundance: -
j_gene: TRBJ2-5
v_gene: TRBV5-1
CDR3aa: CASSSALSGSEETQYF
CDR3nt: TGCGCCAGCAGCTCGGCCCTTAGTGGGTCAGAAGAGACCCAGTACTTC

d_gene: -
abundance: -
j_gene: TRBJ1-1
v_gene: TRBV5-1
CDR3aa: CASRQVATTEAFF
CDR3nt: TGCGCCAGTAGACAGGTGGCAACCACTGAAGCTTTCTTT

d_gene: -
abundance: -
j_gene: TRBJ2-2
v_gene: TRBV18
CDR3aa: CASSSPGKTFANTGELFF
CDR3nt: TGTGCCAGCTCAAGCCCGGGAAAAACTTTCGCGAACACCGGGGAGCTGTTTTTT

d_gene: -
abundance: -
j_gene: TRBJ1-2
v_gene: TRBV15
CDR3aa: CATSPPPGLTNYGYTF
CDR3nt: TGTGCCACCAGCCCCCCACCGGGACTGACTAACTATGGCTACACCTTC

d_gene: -
abundance: -
j_gene: TRBJ1-1
v_gene: TRBV11-2
CDR3aa: CASSLPGAGRAFF
CDR3nt: TGTGCCAGCAGCTTACCCGGGGCGGGGCGAGCTTTCTTT

d_gene: TRBD2
abundance: -
j_gene: TRBJ2-7
v_gene: TRBV9
CDR3aa: CASSRRGAYEQYF
CDR3nt: TGTGCCAGCAGCCGCCGGGGGGCCTACGAGCAGTACTTC

d_gene: -
abundance: -
j_gene: TRBJ1-3
v_gene: TRBV28
CDR3aa: CASSLGQGSAGNTIYF
CDR3nt: TGTGCCAGCAGTTTAGGGCAGGGTAGCGCTGGAAACACCATATATTTT

d_gene: -
abundance: few
j_gene: TRBJ1-5
v_gene: TRBV19
CDR3aa: CASSAGYSNQPQHF
CDR3nt: TGTGCCAGTAGTGCAGGATATAGCAATCAGCCCCAGCATTTT

d_gene: -
abundance: -
j_gene: TRBJ2-3
v_gene: TRBV27
CDR3aa: CASRRGTSSTDTQYF
CDR3nt: TGTGCCAGCAGACGGGGTACCTCTTCAACAGATACGCAGTATTTT

d_gene: TRBD1
abundance: -
j_gene: TRBJ2-7
v_gene: TRBV2
CDR3aa: CASRGTGSYEQYF
CDR3nt: TGTGCCAGCAGGGGGACAGGGAGCTACGAGCAGTACTTC

d_gene: -
abundance: -
j_gene: TRBJ1-6
v_gene: TRBV28
CDR3aa: CASRQVHNSPLHF
CDR3nt: TGTGCCAGCAGACAGGTGCATAATTCACCCCTCCACTTT

d_gene: -
abundance: -
j_gene: TRBJ1-4
v_gene: TRBV5-1
CDR3aa: CASSLVGGTNEKLFF
CDR3nt: TGCGCCAGCAGCTTGGTTGGGGGGACTAATGAAAAACTGTTTTTT

d_gene: -
abundance: -
j_gene: TRBJ1-3
v_gene: TRBV11-2
CDR3aa: CASSRAASGNTIYF
CDR3nt: TGTGCCAGCAGTCGTGCCGCTTCTGGAAACACCATATATTTT

d_gene: -
abundance: -
j_gene: TRBJ1-5
v_gene: TRBV7-9
CDR3aa: CASSLRTGTPQHF
CDR3nt: TGTGCCAGCAGCTTGCGGACGGGGACACCCCAGCATTTT

d_gene: -
abundance: -
j_gene: TRBJ1-6
v_gene: TRBV11-2
CDR3aa: CASSPGESPLHF
CDR3nt: TGTGCCAGCAGCCCAGGGGAATCACCCCTCCACTTT

d_gene: -
abundance: -
j_gene: TRBJ2-1
v_gene: TRBV19
CDR3aa: CASSIAGGGYEQFF
CDR3nt: TGTGCCAGTAGTATCGCGGGTGGGGGCTATGAGCAGTTCTTC

d_gene: -
abundance: -
j_gene: TRBJ2-1
v_gene: TRBV7-8
CDR3aa: CASSPTGTGVDEQFF
CDR3nt: TGTGCCAGCAGCCCGACCGGGACGGGTGTCGATGAGCAGTTCTTC

d_gene: -
abundance: -
j_gene: TRBJ1-1
v_gene: TRBV5-1
CDR3aa: CASSLAGSTEAFF
CDR3nt: TGCGCCAGCAGCTTGGCTGGGAGCACTGAAGCTTTCTTT

d_gene: -
abundance: -
j_gene: TRBJ2-7
v_gene: TRBV5-5
CDR3aa: CASSILTKSYEQYF
CDR3nt: TGTGCCAGCAGCATATTGACAAAAAGTTACGAGCAGTACTTC

d_gene: -
abundance: -
j_gene: TRBJ1-1
v_gene: TRBV28
CDR3aa: CASSPPHYSTEAFF
CDR3nt: TGTGCCAGCTCTCCCCCACACTACAGCACTGAAGCTTTCTTT

d_gene: -
abundance: -
j_gene: TRBJ1-1
v_gene: TRBV19
CDR3aa: CASSAGMNTEAFF
CDR3nt: TGTGCCAGTAGTGCAGGGATGAACACTGAAGCTTTCTTT

d_gene: -
abundance: -
j_gene: TRBJ1-6
v_gene: TRBV6-1
CDR3aa: CASGQSSSHSPLHF
CDR3nt: TGTGCCAGCGGACAGTCCTCTTCGCATTCACCCCTCCACTTT

d_gene: -
abundance: -
j_gene: TRBJ1-6
v_gene: TRBV18
CDR3aa: CASSPDRKNSPLHF
CDR3nt: TGTGCCAGCTCACCAGACCGTAAGAATTCACCCCTCCACTTT

d_gene: -
abundance: -
j_gene: TRBJ2-5
v_gene: TRBV19
CDR3aa: CASSMANSQETQYF
CDR3nt: TGTGCCAGTAGTATGGCTAATAGCCAAGAGACCCAGTACTTC

d_gene: -
abundance: once
j_gene: TRBJ2-3
v_gene: TRBV5-4
CDR3aa: CASSLGGQAGDTQYF
CDR3nt: TGTGCCAGCAGCCTGGGAGGACAGGCAGGGGATACGCAGTATTTT

d_gene: -
abundance: -
j_gene: TRBJ1-2
v_gene: TRBV9
CDR3aa: CASSVGLGQDNYGYTF
CDR3nt: TGTGCCAGCAGCGTAGGGCTAGGTCAGGACAACTATGGCTACACCTTC

d_gene: -
abundance: -
j_gene: TRBJ1-1
v_gene: TRBV9
CDR3aa: CASSVQDSITEAFF
CDR3nt: TGTGCCAGCAGCGTACAGGATAGTATCACTGAAGCTTTCTTT

d_gene: -
abundance: -
j_gene: TRBJ1-5
v_gene: TRBV7-8
CDR3aa: CASSFANRGNQNPPQHF
CDR3nt: TGTGCCAGCAGCTTTGCGAATCGAGGTAATCAAAACCCGCCCCAGCATTTT

d_gene: TRBD2
abundance: -
j_gene: TRBJ2-5
v_gene: TRBV15
CDR3aa: CATSRDLSGGGPQETQYF
CDR3nt: TGTGCCACCAGCAGAGACCTTAGCGGGGGGGGCCCCCAAGAGACCCAGTACTTC

d_gene: -
abundance: -
j_gene: TRBJ1-1
v_gene: TRBV6-6
CDR3aa: CASSASGPQGAFF
CDR3nt: TGTGCCAGCAGCGCCTCGGGGCCTCAAGGAGCTTTCTTT

d_gene: -
abundance: -
j_gene: TRBJ2-3
v_gene: TRBV21-1
CDR3aa: CASSKESGAGKRGTYTQYF
CDR3nt: TGTGCCAGCAGCAAGGAGTCGGGGGCTGGAAAGCGGGGTACTTATACGCAGTATTTT

d_gene: -
abundance: -
j_gene: TRBJ2-5
v_gene: TRBV5-1
CDR3aa: CASTPNGNFQETQYF
CDR3nt: TGCGCCAGCACCCCTAATGGGAACTTCCAAGAGACCCAGTACTTC

d_gene: TRBD2
abundance: -
j_gene: TRBJ2-3
v_gene: TRBV6-5
CDR3aa: CASSYSRGGMRDTQYF
CDR3nt: TGTGCCAGCAGTTACAGCCGGGGGGGCATGAGGGATACGCAGTATTTT

d_gene: -
abundance: -
j_gene: TRBJ1-2
v_gene: TRBV19
CDR3aa: CATKQGPNYGYTF
CDR3nt: TGTGCCACCAAACAGGGCCCTAACTATGGCTACACCTTC

d_gene: TRBD1
abundance: -
j_gene: TRBJ1-2
v_gene: TRBV27
CDR3aa: CASSLRQGHGYTF
CDR3nt: TGTGCCAGCAGTTTAAGACAGGGCCATGGCTACACCTTC

d_gene: TRBD2
abundance: -
j_gene: TRBJ2-3
v_gene: TRBV11-3
CDR3aa: CASSLGVAGSTDTQYF
CDR3nt: TGTGCCAGCAGCCTAGGGGTAGCGGGGAGCACAGATACGCAGTATTTT

d_gene: TRBD2
abundance: -
j_gene: TRBJ2-7
v_gene: TRBV7-9
CDR3aa: CASSLNQRGDEQYF
CDR3nt: TGTGCCAGCAGCTTAAACCAGCGGGGGGACGAGCAGTACTTC

d_gene: TRBD1
abundance: -
j_gene: TRBJ1-5
v_gene: TRBV27
CDR3aa: CASTPGQGRLDQPQHF
CDR3nt: TGTGCCAGCACCCCGGGACAGGGTAGGTTGGATCAGCCCCAGCATTTT

d_gene: TRBD1
abundance: -
j_gene: TRBJ1-6
v_gene: TRBV18
CDR3aa: CASSPQQGARRSPLHF
CDR3nt: TGTGCCAGCTCACCTCAACAGGGGGCTAGGCGTTCACCCCTCCACTTT